The present T cell receptor (beta chain) was sequenced within a study of T cell clones after liver transplantation. Study summary: Three of the eight recipients were HCV-positive; the rest had non-autoimmune, non-viral transplant indications. Study observations and caveats: Low donor cell numbers restricted donor-reactive repertoire measurement in a couple of subjects.

Points on this clone: Antigen specificity is unknown.

The assay was immunoSEQ multiplex PCR, and TCRdb's table has in-frame clones only and misses some. The profile shows around 100,000 clones, around 80% of them singletons. CDR3 length equals 13 residues. Trimming stripped 10 bases from V and 9 bases from J, with 22 bases between. The origin of this receptor is a human patient who received a liver transplant. Among the T cells, some may be from the graft donor. The chain couples TRBV6-7 to TRBJ2-7; possibly TRBD1 or TRBD2 for D (6 bases each). TRBV6-7 is given ORF status, its function remaining uncertain. This specimen consisted of CD4+ T cells from blood, obtained approximately 43 months after liver transplant. This chain's CDR3 is CANPRQGGPGQYF. The CDR3 DNA reads as TGTGCCAACCCTAGACAAGGGGGGCCAGGGCAGTACTTC.